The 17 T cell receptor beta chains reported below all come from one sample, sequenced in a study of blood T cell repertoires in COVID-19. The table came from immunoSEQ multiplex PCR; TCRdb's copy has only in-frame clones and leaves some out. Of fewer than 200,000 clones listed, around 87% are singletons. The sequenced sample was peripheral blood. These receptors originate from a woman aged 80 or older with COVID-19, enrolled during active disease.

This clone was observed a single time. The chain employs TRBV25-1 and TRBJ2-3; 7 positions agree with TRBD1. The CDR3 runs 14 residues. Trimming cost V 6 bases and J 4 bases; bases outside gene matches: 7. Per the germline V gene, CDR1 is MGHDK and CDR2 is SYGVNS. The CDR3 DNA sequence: TGTGCCAGCAGCCGGGACAGAGCTGCAGATACGCAGTATTTT. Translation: CASSRDRAADTQYF.

DNA of the CDR3: TGTGCCAGCAGCTTAGTGAGTGGTGATAATTCACCCCTCCACTTT. It codes for CASSLVSGDNSPLHF. V is TRBV7-6 and J is TRBJ1-6; D not resolved. Looked up from germline, CDR1 is SGHVS and CDR2 is FNYEAQ. This CDR3 has 15 residues. V was shortened by 1 base and J by 5 bases, with 9 bases between the two germline ends.

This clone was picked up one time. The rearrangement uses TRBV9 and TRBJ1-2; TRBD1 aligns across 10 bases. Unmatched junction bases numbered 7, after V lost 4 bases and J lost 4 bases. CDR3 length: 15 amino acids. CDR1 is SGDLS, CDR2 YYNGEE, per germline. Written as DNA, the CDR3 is TGTGCCAGCAGCCCGGGACAGGGGTCCGGCTATGGCTACACCTTC. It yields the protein CASSPGQGSGYGYTF.

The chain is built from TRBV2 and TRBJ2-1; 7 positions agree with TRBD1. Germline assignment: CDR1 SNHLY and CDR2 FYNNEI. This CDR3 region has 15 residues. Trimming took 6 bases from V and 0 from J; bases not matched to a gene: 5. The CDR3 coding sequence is TGTGCCAGCAGAGCACAGGGGTCCTCCTACAATGAGCAGTTCTTC. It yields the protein CASRAQGSSYNEQFF. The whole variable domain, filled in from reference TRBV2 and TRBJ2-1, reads EPEVTQTPSHQVTQMGQEVILRCVPISNHLYFYWYRQILGQKVEFLVSFYNNEISEKSEIFDDQFSVERPDGSNFTLKIRSTKLEDSAMYFCASRAQGSSYNEQFFGPGTRLTVL.

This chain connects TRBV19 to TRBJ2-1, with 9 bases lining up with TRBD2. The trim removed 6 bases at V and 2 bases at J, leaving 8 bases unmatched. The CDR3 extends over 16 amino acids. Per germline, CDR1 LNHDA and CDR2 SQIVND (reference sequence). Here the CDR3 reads CASRLSGLATYNEQFF. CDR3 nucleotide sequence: TGTGCCAGTAGACTATCGGGACTAGCCACCTACAATGAGCAGTTCTTC.

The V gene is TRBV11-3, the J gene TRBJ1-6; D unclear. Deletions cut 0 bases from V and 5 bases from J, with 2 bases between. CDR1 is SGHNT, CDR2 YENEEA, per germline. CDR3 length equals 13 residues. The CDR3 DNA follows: TGTGCCAGCAGCTTAGACAATAATTCACCCCTCCACTTT. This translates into CASSLDNNSPLHF. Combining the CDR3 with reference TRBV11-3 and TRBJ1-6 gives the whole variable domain EAGVVQSPRYKIIEKKQPVAFWCNPISGHNTLYWYLQNLGQGPELLIRYENEEAVDDSQLPKDRFSAERLKGVDSTLKIQPAELGDSAVYLCASSLDNNSPLHFGNGTRLTVT.

CDR3 sequence: CASSLEWKMNTEAFF. The DNA of the CDR3 is TGCGCCAGCAGCCTGGAGTGGAAGATGAACACTGAAGCTTTCTTT. The V call is TRBV4-1, the J call TRBJ1-1; no reliable D call. This CDR3 contains 15 residues. The V end was cut by 4 bases, the J end by 0 bases, with 12 bases between. Germline V CDR1 and CDR2: MGHRA, YSYEKL.

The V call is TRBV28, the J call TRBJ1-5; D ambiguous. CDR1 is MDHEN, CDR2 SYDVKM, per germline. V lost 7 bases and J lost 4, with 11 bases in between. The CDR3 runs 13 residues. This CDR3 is CASMKTLNQPQHF. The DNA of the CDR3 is TGTGCCAGCATGAAGACTCTGAATCAGCCCCAGCATTTT.

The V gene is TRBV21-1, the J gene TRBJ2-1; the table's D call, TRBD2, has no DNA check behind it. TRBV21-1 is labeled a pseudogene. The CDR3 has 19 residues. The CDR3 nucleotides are TGTGCCAGCAGCAAAAACCGCGTCGTCAGCGGGAAAGTGGGCAATGAGCAGTTCTTC. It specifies CASSKNRVVSGKVGNEQFF.

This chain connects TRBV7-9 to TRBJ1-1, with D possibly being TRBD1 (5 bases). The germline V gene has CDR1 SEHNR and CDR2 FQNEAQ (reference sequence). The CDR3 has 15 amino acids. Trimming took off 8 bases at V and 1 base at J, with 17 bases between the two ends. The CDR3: CASLNPGLTNTEAFF. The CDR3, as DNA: TGTGCCAGCCTAAACCCGGGACTTACGAACACTGAAGCTTTCTTT.

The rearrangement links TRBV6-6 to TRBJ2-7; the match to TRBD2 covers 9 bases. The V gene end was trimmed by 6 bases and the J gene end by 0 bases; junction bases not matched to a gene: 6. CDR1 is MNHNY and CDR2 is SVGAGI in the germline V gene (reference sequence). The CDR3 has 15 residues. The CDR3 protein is CASSPSGTSSYEQYF. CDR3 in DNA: TGTGCCAGCAGCCCTAGCGGGACCAGCTCCTACGAGCAGTACTTC.

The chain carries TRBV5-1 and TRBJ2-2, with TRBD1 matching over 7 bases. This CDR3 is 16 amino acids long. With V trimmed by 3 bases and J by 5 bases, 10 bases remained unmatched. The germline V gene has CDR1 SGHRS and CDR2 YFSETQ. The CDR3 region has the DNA TGCGCCAGCAGCTCGCGGACCGGGACAGTAACCGGGGAGCTGTTTTTT. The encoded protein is CASSSRTGTVTGELFF.

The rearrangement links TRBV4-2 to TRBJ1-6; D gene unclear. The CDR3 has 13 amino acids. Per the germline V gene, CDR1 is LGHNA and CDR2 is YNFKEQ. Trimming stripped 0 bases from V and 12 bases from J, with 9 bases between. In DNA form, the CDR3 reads TGTGCCAGCAGCCAAGATGTTGCAGGACCCCTCCACTTT. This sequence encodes CASSQDVAGPLHF.

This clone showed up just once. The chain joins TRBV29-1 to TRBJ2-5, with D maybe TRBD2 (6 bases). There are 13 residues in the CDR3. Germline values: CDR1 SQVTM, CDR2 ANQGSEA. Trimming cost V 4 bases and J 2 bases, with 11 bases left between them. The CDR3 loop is CSVGASAQETQYF. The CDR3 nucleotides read TGCAGCGTTGGTGCTAGCGCACAAGAGACCCAGTACTTC.

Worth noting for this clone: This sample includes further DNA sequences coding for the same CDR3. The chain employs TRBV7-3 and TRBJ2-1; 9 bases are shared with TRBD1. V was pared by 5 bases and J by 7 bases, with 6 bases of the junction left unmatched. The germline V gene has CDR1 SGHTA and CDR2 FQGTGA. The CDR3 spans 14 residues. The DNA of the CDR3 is TGTGCCAGCAGCCCCGGGACAGGGTCAAATGAGCAGTTCTTC. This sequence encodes CASSPGTGSNEQFF.

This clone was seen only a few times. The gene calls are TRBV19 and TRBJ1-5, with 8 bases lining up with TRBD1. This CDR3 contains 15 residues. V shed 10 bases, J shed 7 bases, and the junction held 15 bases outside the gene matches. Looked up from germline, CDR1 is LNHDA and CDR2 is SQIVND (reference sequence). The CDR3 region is CATTIGAGGRQPQHF. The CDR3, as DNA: TGTGCCACCACTATAGGGGCAGGGGGCAGGCAGCCCCAGCATTTT.

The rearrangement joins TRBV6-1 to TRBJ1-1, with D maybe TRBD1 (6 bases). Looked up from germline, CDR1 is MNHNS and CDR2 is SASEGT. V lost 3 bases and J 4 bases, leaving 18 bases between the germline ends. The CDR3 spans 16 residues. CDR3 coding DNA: TGTGCCAGCAGTGATCCCCTAGGGGGGGTTTCCACTGAAGCTTTCTTT. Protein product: CASSDPLGGVSTEAFF.